Following are 22 T cell receptor beta chains from one sample sequenced in a study of cytomegalovirus exposure and HLA in healthy donors. The PCR contained 60 Vbeta and 13 Jbeta primers. Libraries were prepared by immunoSEQ multiplex PCR; TCRdb keeps only in-frame clonotypes and omits some of them. The sample holds about 200,000 clones, 65% to 80% seen once. Material: PBMCs. These receptors were obtained from a middle-aged woman in good health and CMV-seronegative.

The chain carries TRBV29-1 and TRBJ2-7; the D gene is possibly TRBD1 (5 bases). The CDR3 is made up of 12 amino acids. The germline V gene has CDR1 SQVTM and CDR2 ANQGSEA. Trimming pared 4 bases from V and 6 bases from J, leaving 13 bases between. The CDR3 is CSVGAGASEQYF. The CDR3 DNA follows: TGCAGCGTTGGGGCTGGGGCATCCGAGCAGTACTTC.

This clone is a singleton in its sample. V is TRBV7-7 and J is TRBJ2-2, with unresolved D. Trimming cost V 7 bases and J 6 bases, with 9 bases left between them. CDR1 and CDR2 from the germline V gene are SSHAT and FNYEAQ (reference sequence). The CDR3 sequence is 12 residues long. The CDR3 loop reads CASKPLSGELFF. CDR3 nucleotide sequence: TGTGCCAGCAAGCCCCTCTCCGGGGAGCTGTTTTTT.

The rearrangement joins TRBV7-3 to TRBJ2-3, with D possibly TRBD1 on 5 matching bases. CDR3 size: 13 residues. The germline gives CDR1 SGHTA, CDR2 FQGTGA. The V end lost 5 bases, the J end lost 0 bases, and 6 bases lay between the germline ends. CDR3: CASSRGSTDTQYF. CDR3 DNA sequence: TGTGCCAGCAGCAGGGGAAGCACAGATACGCAGTATTTT.

As for this clone: The sample carries other DNA sequences with the same CDR3. The rearrangement joins TRBV6-4 to TRBJ1-1, with D unclear. Germline V CDR1 and CDR2: MRHNA, SNTAGT. V shed 3 bases and J shed 1 base, with 6 bases lying between them. The CDR3 has 13 amino acids. The CDR3 sequence: CASSEGRNTEAFF. DNA of the CDR3: TGTGCCAGCAGTGAGGGCCGGAACACTGAAGCTTTCTTT.

The chain uses TRBV4-2 and TRBJ2-3, with 10 bases identical to TRBD2. Germline V gives CDR1 LGHNA, CDR2 YNFKEQ. J lost 2 bases, V lost 2 bases, and 7 bases had no gene match. The CDR3 totals 17 residues. CDR3 sequence (DNA): TGTGCCAGCAGCCAACTAGGCCTAGCGGGAGACACAGATACGCAGTATTTT. Its translation is CASSQLGLAGDTDTQYF.

This clone has a handful of counts. This chain joins TRBV11-3 and TRBJ2-5, with a possible D match to TRBD2 (7 bases). The V end lost 5 bases, the J end lost 5 bases, and 18 bases lay between the germline ends. CDR1 and CDR2 (germline): SGHNT, YENEEA. This CDR3 is built from 15 residues. CDR3 in DNA: TGTGCCAGCAGCCCTCCCGGGGGGCGCAGGGAGACCCAGTACTTC. Protein: CASSPPGGRRETQYF.

The chain uses TRBV6-1 and TRBJ2-7, with 10 bases fitting TRBD2. The CDR3 loop spans 14 amino acids. Germline values: CDR1 MNHNS, CDR2 SASEGT. The J segment lost 5 bases and the V segment lost 6 bases, leaving 7 bases of the junction unmatched. CDR3 DNA sequence: TGTGCCAGCAGCCTAGCGGGAGCGGCCCACGAGCAGTACGTC. It yields the protein CASSLAGAAHEQYV.

The genes are TRBV15 and TRBJ2-5; 9 nucleotides align to TRBD1. The end of the DNA is better explained by TRBJ2-7, so the J call may be wrong. Germline CDR1 LNHNV, CDR2 YYDKDF (reference sequence). The CDR3 runs to 14 residues. CDR3 amino acids: CATSNRDRDYEQYF. The CDR3, as DNA: TGTGCCACCAGCAACCGGGACAGGGACTACGAGCAGTACTTC.

This clone was seen only a few times. The chain joins TRBV20-1 to TRBJ2-5; D unresolved. CDR3 length equals 11 residues. Trimming left V 7 bases short and J 2 bases short, with 8 bases between. From germline, CDR1 is DFQATT and CDR2 SNEGSKA (reference sequence). The CDR3 DNA sequence: TGCAGTGGGTCAGTTCAAGAGACCCAGTACTTC. Protein sequence: CSGSVQETQYF.

This clone was seen once. This chain joins TRBV4-1 and TRBJ2-1, with D possibly matching TRBD2 (6 bases). Germline CDR1 reads MGHRA; CDR2 reads YSYEKL. Trimming stripped 3 bases from V and 7 bases from J, with 25 bases between. The CDR3 contains 18 residues. CDR3 in amino acids: CASSQIQPTRGRRNEQFF. Written as DNA, the CDR3 is TGCGCCAGCAGCCAGATACAACCTACTAGAGGGAGGAGGAATGAGCAGTTCTTC.

The V gene is TRBV13, the J gene TRBJ1-1; no reliable D call. V was shortened by 5 bases and J by 0 bases, with 7 bases between the two germline ends. Germline CDR1 PRHDT, CDR2 FYEKMQ (reference sequence). The length of the CDR3 is 13 residues. The CDR3 DNA is TGTGCCAGCAGCCCCCCAATGAACACTGAAGCTTTCTTT. Protein: CASSPPMNTEAFF.

The chain links TRBV7-2 to TRBJ2-2; unclear D gene. Trimming left V 1 base short and J 0 bases short, with 12 bases between. This CDR3 region has 17 residues. CDR1 and CDR2 from the germline V gene are SGHTA and FQGNSA. The CDR3 loop is CASSLDTRSPNTGELFF. Here the CDR3 DNA reads TGTGCCAGCAGCTTAGATACTCGTAGCCCGAACACCGGGGAGCTGTTTTTT.

As to this clone: One end of the junction varies from germline; a read error may be responsible. This rearrangement joins TRBV7-9 to TRBJ2-5; a possible D gene is TRBD2 (6 bases). Germline-derived CDR1 and CDR2 are SEHNR and FQNEAQ (reference sequence). The CDR3 is 12 residues long. DNA of the CDR3: TGTTCCAGCAGCTCCCTTAGCGGGACCCAGTACTTC. Protein product: CSSSSLSGTQYF. Variable domain in full (rest from reference TRBV7-9 and TRBJ2-5): DTGVSQNPRHKITKRGQNVTFRCDPISEHNRLYWYRQTLGQGPEFLTYFQNEAQLEKSRLLSDRFSAERPKGSFSTLEIQRTEQGDSAMYLCSSSSLSGTQYFGPGTRLLVL.

The chain couples TRBV14 to TRBJ2-7; D not resolved. Trimming left V 0 bases short and J 4 bases short, with 13 bases between. In germline, CDR1 is SGHDN, CDR2 FVKESK. The CDR3 extends over 15 amino acids. For the CDR3, the DNA is TGTGCCAGCAGCCAAGAGGCGCTAGTTCGATACGAGCAGTACTTC. Its protein product is CASSQEALVRYEQYF.

The V call is TRBV4-3, the J call TRBJ2-7, with 8 bases aligning to TRBD1. CDR3 length: 17 amino acids. The germline CDR1 and CDR2 sequences are LGHNA and YSLEER. Trimming took 1 base from V and 2 from J; bases not matched to a gene: 10. As DNA, the CDR3 is TGCGCCAGCAGCCAAGCACTCCAGGGACAGGTCGCCTACGAGCAGTACTTC. It is translated as CASSQALQGQVAYEQYF.

The chain links TRBV30 to TRBJ2-1, with a weak D call TRBD2 (6 bases). This CDR3 is 15 amino acids long. Germline V gene lookup returns CDR1 GTSNPN and CDR2 SVGIG (reference sequence). V dropped 3 bases and J dropped 4 bases, with 16 bases sitting between them. CDR3 protein: CAWSPLASLYNEQFF. Here the CDR3 DNA reads TGTGCCTGGAGCCCTCTAGCGTCACTTTACAATGAGCAGTTCTTC.

The V gene is TRBV2, the J gene TRBJ2-3; TRBD2 matches at 9 bases. Germline V gene data show CDR1 as SNHLY and CDR2 as FYNNEI. The CDR3 is 15 amino acids. The ends lost 7 bases at V and 4 bases at J; junction bases unmatched: 9. The CDR3 DNA sequence: TGTGCCAGCACGGCTAGCGGGGCACTTCCAGATACGCAGTATTTT. Translated: CASTASGALPDTQYF.

The chain has TRBV5-6 and TRBJ2-7; TRBD1 agrees at 8 bases. The germline gives CDR1 SGHDT, CDR2 YYEEEE. The CDR3 has 15 residues. The V segment lost 4 bases and the J segment 6 bases; nucleotides outside the gene matches: 12. The DNA of the CDR3 is TGTGCCAGCAGCCGAGGACAGGGCATTGTCACCGAGCAGTACTTC. This encodes CASSRGQGIVTEQYF.

The gene calls are TRBV19 and TRBJ1-4, with unresolved D. This CDR3 has 15 residues. V gave up 5 bases and J gave up 5 bases, with 15 bases separating them. Germline values: CDR1 LNHDA, CDR2 SQIVND (reference sequence). CDR3 sequence (DNA): TGTGCCAGTAGTCTCTCCGGGAGATCAAATGAAAAACTGTTTTTT. Translating it yields CASSLSGRSNEKLFF.

This sequence joins TRBV6-1 and TRBJ2-7; 12 bases align to TRBD2. Germline CDR1 and CDR2: MNHNS and SASEGT. V dropped 4 bases and J dropped 2; count of bases not matched to a gene: 3. The CDR3 loop spans 15 amino acids. The DNA for the CDR3 is TGTGCCAGCAGTGCCGCTAGCGGGAGGGCCTACGAGCAGTACTTC. Amino acid sequence: CASSAASGRAYEQYF.

V gene TRBV5-6 combines with J gene TRBJ2-7; maybe TRBD2 (5 bases). Trimming pared 2 bases from V and 0 bases from J, leaving 15 bases between. CDR1 SGHDT and CDR2 YYEEEE come from the germline V gene. The CDR3 runs to 16 residues. For the CDR3, the DNA is TGTGCCAGCAGCTTTCTTGCCAGCGGTAGCTCCTACGAGCAGTACTTC. Translation gives CASSFLASGSSYEQYF. The full variable domain, in which reference TRBV5-6 and TRBJ2-7 provide the parts outside the CDR3, is DAGVTQSPTHLIKTRGQQVTLRCSPKSGHDTVSWYQQALGQGPQFIFQYYEEEERQRGNFPDRFSGHQFPNYSSELNVNALLLGDSALYLCASSFLASGSSYEQYFGPGTRLTVT.

This clone was seen once. V and J are TRBV29-1 and TRBJ1-3; D is undetermined. The CDR3 runs to 11 residues. From germline, CDR1 is SQVTM and CDR2 ANQGSEA. The CDR3 DNA is TGCAGACCTAGAACTGGAAACACCATATATTTT. Amino acid sequence: CRPRTGNTIYF.